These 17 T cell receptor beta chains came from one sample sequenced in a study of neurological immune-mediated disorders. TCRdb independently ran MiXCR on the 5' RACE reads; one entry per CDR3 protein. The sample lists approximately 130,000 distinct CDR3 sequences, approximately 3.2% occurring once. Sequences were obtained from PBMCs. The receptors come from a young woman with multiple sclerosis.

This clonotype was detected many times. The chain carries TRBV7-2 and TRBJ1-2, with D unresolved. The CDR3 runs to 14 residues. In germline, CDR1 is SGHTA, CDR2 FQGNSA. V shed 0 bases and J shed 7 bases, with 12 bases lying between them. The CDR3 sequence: CASSLAQGSIGYTF. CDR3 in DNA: TGTGCCAGCAGCTTAGCGCAAGGGTCCATTGGCTACACCTTC. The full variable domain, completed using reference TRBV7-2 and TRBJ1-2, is GAGVSQSPSNKVTEKGKDVELRCDPISGHTALYWYRQSLGQGLEFLIYFQGNSAPDKSGLPSDRFSAERTGGSVSTLTIQRTQQEDSAVYLCASSLAQGSIGYTFGSGTRLTVV.

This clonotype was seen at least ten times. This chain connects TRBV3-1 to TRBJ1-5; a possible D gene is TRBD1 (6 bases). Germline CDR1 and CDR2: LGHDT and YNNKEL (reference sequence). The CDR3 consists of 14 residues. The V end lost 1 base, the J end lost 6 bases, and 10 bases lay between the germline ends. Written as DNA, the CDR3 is TGTGCCAGCAGCCAAGGGGGGGCAGGTCAGCCCCAGCATTTT. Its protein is CASSQGGAGQPQHF.

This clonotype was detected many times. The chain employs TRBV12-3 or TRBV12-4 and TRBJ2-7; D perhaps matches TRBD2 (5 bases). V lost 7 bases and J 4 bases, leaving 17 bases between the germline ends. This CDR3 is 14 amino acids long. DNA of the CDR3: TGTGCCAGCACCCAGAGAGGGCTTTCATACGAGCAGTACTTC. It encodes CASTQRGLSYEQYF.

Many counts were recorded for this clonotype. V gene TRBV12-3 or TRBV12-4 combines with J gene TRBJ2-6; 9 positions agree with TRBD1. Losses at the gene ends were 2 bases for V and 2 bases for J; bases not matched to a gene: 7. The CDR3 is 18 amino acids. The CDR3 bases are TGTGCCAGCAGTTTAAGGGGACAGGGTAGAACTGGGGCCAACGTCCTGACTTTC. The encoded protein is CASSLRGQGRTGANVLTF.

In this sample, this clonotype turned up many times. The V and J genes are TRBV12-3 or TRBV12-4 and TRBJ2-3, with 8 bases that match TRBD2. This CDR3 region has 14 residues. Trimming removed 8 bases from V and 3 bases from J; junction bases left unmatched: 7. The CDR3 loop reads CASFERGPTDTQYF. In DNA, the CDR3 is TGTGCCAGCTTCGAGCGGGGGCCTACAGATACGCAGTATTTT.

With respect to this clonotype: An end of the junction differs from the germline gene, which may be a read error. Here the CDR3 DNA reads TGCAGTGCCCTGAACCCAGGGGAAGGCAATAAGACCCAGAATTTT. Residues: CSALNPGEGNKTQNF. The J gene is TRBJ1-5, the V gene TRBV20-1, with D perhaps matching TRBD1 (6 bases). There are 15 residues in the CDR3. Germline CDR1 is DFQATT and CDR2 is SNEGSKA (reference sequence).

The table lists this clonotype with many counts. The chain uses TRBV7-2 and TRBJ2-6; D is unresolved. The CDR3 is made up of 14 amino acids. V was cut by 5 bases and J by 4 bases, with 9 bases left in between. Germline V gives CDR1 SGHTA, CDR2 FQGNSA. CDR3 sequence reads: CASSPPSGANVLTF. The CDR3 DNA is TGTGCCAGCAGCCCGCCTTCCGGGGCCAACGTCCTGACTTTC.

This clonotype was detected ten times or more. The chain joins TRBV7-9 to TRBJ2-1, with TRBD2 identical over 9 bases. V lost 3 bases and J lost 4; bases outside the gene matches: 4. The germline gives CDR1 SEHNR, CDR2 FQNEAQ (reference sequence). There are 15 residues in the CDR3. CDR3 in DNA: TGTGCCAGCAGCTTCCATAGCGGGGGATACAATGAGCAGTTCTTC. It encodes CASSFHSGGYNEQFF.

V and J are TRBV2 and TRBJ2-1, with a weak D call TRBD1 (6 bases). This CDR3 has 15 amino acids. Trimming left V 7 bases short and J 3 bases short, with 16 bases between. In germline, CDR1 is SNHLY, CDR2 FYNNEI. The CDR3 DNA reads TGTGCCAGCATCCCGGGACCCAGGGGCTACAATGAGCAGTTCTTC. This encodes CASIPGPRGYNEQFF. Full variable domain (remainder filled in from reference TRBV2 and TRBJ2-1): EPEVTQTPSHQVTQMGQEVILRCVPISNHLYFYWYRQILGQKVEFLVSFYNNEISEKSEIFDDQFSVERPDGSNFTLKIRSTKLEDSAMYFCASIPGPRGYNEQFFGPGTRLTVL.

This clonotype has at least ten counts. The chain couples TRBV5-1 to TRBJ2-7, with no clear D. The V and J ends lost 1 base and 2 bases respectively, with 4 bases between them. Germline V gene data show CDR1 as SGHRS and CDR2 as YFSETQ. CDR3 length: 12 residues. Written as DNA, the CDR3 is TGCGCCAGCAGCTTGCTTCCCTACGAGCAGTACTTC. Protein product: CASSLLPYEQYF.

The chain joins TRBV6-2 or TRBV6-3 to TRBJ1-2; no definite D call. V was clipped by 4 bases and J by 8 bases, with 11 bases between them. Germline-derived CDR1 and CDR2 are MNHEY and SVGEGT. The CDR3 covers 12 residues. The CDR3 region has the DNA TGTGCCAGCAGTTTCTCAGGAGACGGCTACACCTTC. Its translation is CASSFSGDGYTF.

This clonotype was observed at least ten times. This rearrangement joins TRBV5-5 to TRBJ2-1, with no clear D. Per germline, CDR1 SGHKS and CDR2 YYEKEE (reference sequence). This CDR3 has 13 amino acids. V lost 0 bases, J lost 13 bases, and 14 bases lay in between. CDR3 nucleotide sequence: TGTGCCAGCAGCTTGGCCAAGAGAATAATTCAGTTCTTC. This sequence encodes CASSLAKRIIQFF.

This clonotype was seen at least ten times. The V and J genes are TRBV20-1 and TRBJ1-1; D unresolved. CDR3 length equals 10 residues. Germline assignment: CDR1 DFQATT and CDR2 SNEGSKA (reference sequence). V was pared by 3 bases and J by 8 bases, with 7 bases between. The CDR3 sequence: CSASSREAFF. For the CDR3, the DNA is TGCAGTGCTAGTTCCAGGGAAGCTTTCTTT.

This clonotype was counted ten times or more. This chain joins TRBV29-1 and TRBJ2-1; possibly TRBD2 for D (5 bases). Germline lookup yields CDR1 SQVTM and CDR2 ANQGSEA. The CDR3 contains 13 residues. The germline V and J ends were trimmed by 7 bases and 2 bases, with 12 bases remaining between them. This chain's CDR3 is CSGSVPTYNEQFF. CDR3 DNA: TGCAGCGGTAGCGTCCCCACCTACAATGAGCAGTTCTTC.

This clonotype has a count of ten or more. The CDR3 region is CASSEEKTQYF. The CDR3 DNA reads as TGTGCCAGCAGTGAAGAAAAGACCCAGTACTTC. V and J are TRBV2 and TRBJ2-5; no reliable D call. V lost 1 base and J 6 bases, leaving 3 bases between the germline ends. The germline CDR1 and CDR2 sequences are SNHLY and FYNNEI. CDR3 size: 11 residues.

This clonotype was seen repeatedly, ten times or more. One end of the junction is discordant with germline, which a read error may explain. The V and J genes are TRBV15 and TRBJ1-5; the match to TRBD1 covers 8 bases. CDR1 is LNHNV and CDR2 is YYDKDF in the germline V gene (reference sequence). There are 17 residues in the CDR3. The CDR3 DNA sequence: TGTGCCACCAGCAGAGATCCAGGGGGCTCATCGAATCGGCCCCAGCATTTT. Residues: CATSRDPGGSSNRPQHF.

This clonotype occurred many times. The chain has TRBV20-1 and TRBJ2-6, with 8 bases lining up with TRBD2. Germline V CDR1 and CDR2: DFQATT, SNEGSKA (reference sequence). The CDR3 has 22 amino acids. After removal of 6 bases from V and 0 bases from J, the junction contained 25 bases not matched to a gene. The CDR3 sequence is CSALPLPPRGGLPSSGANVLTF. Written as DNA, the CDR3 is TGCAGTGCCCTACCACTTCCCCCTCGCGGGGGGCTTCCCAGCTCTGGGGCCAACGTCCTGACTTTC.